This is a list of T cell receptor beta chains from one sample in a study of cytomegalovirus exposure and HLA in healthy donors. The protocol was immunoSEQ multiplex PCR, while the TCRdb copy is restricted to in-frame clones and leaves out a portion. The sample yields 85,000 to 100,000 clones, approximately 80% seen once. Sequencing input: PBMCs. Receptors originate from a male donor in good health and CMV-seropositive. Each CDR3 is given with its conserved first and last residue. The order of the fields is V gene, clone size, CDR3 length, CDR3 protein. Expanded clones get a size class; other rows say once, few or many, or leave the size out.

v_call: TRBV30
clone_size: .
cdr3_length: 14
cdr3_aa: CAWSVKGLNQPQHF

v_call: TRBV5-1
clone_size: .
cdr3_length: 13
cdr3_aa: CASSLMSGETQYF

v_call: TRBV5-1
clone_size: .
cdr3_length: 13
cdr3_aa: CASARTGGPEAFF

v_call: TRBV2
clone_size: .
cdr3_length: 17
cdr3_aa: CASSNLGGGAGADTQYF

v_call: TRBV19
clone_size: .
cdr3_length: 15
cdr3_aa: CASRVTGSLEWEQYF

v_call: TRBV12-5
clone_size: .
cdr3_length: 14
cdr3_aa: CASAHRDRDTGYTF

v_call: TRBV30
clone_size: .
cdr3_length: 13
cdr3_aa: CAWSSTGNYGYTF

v_call: TRBV4-1
clone_size: .
cdr3_length: 15
cdr3_aa: CASSQDRDRGEKLFF

v_call: TRBV6-5
clone_size: .
cdr3_length: 11
cdr3_aa: CASSYLYEQYF

v_call: TRBV11-2
clone_size: .
cdr3_length: 16
cdr3_aa: CASSQPKGQGRQGYTF

v_call: TRBV5-1
clone_size: .
cdr3_length: 14
cdr3_aa: CASSSPDRVDTQYF

v_call: TRBV29-1
clone_size: .
cdr3_length: 15
cdr3_aa: CSVGGTGVGTGELFF

v_call: TRBV19
clone_size: .
cdr3_length: 15
cdr3_aa: CASRRTEVSNQPQHF

v_call: TRBV25-1
clone_size: few
cdr3_length: 17
cdr3_aa: CASSEHRQGIGSTEAFF

v_call: TRBV5-1
clone_size: .
cdr3_length: 15
cdr3_aa: CASSQDRGPGNTIYF

v_call: TRBV30
clone_size: .
cdr3_length: 14
cdr3_aa: CAWSVQGSGGGYTF

v_call: TRBV5-1
clone_size: .
cdr3_length: 15
cdr3_aa: CASSLGDRDTDTQYF

v_call: TRBV18
clone_size: .
cdr3_length: 15
cdr3_aa: CASSPGQGAVETQYF

v_call: TRBV6-7
clone_size: .
cdr3_length: 15
cdr3_aa: CASREEAPSNTEAFF

v_call: TRBV2
clone_size: .
cdr3_length: 16
cdr3_aa: CASSGPGQRYQETQYF

v_call: TRBV27
clone_size: .
cdr3_length: 17
cdr3_aa: CASSSLAGGLHTDTQYF

v_call: TRBV30
clone_size: .
cdr3_length: 11
cdr3_aa: CAWAGSSTLHF

v_call: TRBV2
clone_size: few
cdr3_length: 11
cdr3_aa: CASSGGVEAFF

v_call: TRBV9
clone_size: .
cdr3_length: 13
cdr3_aa: CASSVATEDTQYF

v_call: TRBV14
clone_size: .
cdr3_length: 14
cdr3_aa: CASSRQGKEETQYF

v_call: TRBV11-2
clone_size: .
cdr3_length: 15
cdr3_aa: CASSRGLQGVEKLFF

v_call: TRBV5-1
clone_size: .
cdr3_length: 14
cdr3_aa: CASTLGRAGHGYTF

v_call: TRBV9
clone_size: .
cdr3_length: 15
cdr3_aa: CASSVGAGVADTQYF

v_call: TRBV6-1
clone_size: .
cdr3_length: 12
cdr3_aa: CASSEHATEAFF

v_call: TRBV7-9
clone_size: .
cdr3_length: 14
cdr3_aa: CASSQDSLNSPLHF

v_call: TRBV5-1
clone_size: .
cdr3_length: 14
cdr3_aa: CASRGLAGDNEQFF

v_call: TRBV7-8
clone_size: .
cdr3_length: 14
cdr3_aa: CASSRTELNEKLFF

v_call: TRBV6-5
clone_size: .
cdr3_length: 15
cdr3_aa: CASSYRYRGPYEQYF

v_call: TRBV4-3
clone_size: few
cdr3_length: 14
cdr3_aa: CASSQDRGPGELFF

v_call: TRBV30
clone_size: .
cdr3_length: 13
cdr3_aa: CAWRTSGYNEQFF

v_call: TRBV5-4
clone_size: .
cdr3_length: 14
cdr3_aa: CASSPGQRQETQYF

v_call: TRBV6-1
clone_size: .
cdr3_length: 13
cdr3_aa: CASRLQGTFSYTF

v_call: TRBV4-1
clone_size: .
cdr3_length: 17
cdr3_aa: CASSQGTGNSGANVLTF

v_call: TRBV27
clone_size: once
cdr3_length: 16
cdr3_aa: CASSYLRGHQVGEAFF

v_call: TRBV4-2
clone_size: once
cdr3_length: 16
cdr3_aa: CASSHLYAGGTYEQYF

v_call: TRBV2
clone_size: .
cdr3_length: 11
cdr3_aa: CASSTTGWLYF

v_call: TRBV5-6
clone_size: .
cdr3_length: 15
cdr3_aa: CASRQRGGKGYEQYF

v_call: TRBV7-6
clone_size: .
cdr3_length: 14
cdr3_aa: CASSFSAGGYEQYF

v_call: TRBV7-6
clone_size: .
cdr3_length: 14
cdr3_aa: CASSLETDPREQYF

v_call: TRBV11-2
clone_size: .
cdr3_length: 15
cdr3_aa: CASSLGAGFNYGYTF

v_call: TRBV5-1
clone_size: once
cdr3_length: 18
cdr3_aa: CAISLGTRGLRAKNIQYF